The following is a TCR beta chain sequence with its context. As yet, its antigen is unknown. Germline assignment: CDR1 SGHDT and CDR2 YYEEEE. The CDR3 covers 15 residues. The ends were cut back, 0 bases at V and 2 bases at J, with 11 bases in the middle. The data are from a study of cytomegalovirus exposure and HLA in healthy donors. Study information: Genotyping showed about 80% of about 370 donors falling in the Caucasian-associated ancestry cluster.

Whole-study findings and limits: An analysis done earlier found most TCR beta V segments productive about 90% or about 30% of the time. Some V segments (TRBV6-2 and TRBV6-3 among them) were excluded as indistinguishable.

Primers included in the PCR were 60 Vbeta and 13 Jbeta primers. Method: immunoSEQ multiplex PCR; TCRdb's copy keeps in-frame clones and lacks some. The sample lists roughly 130,000 clones, around 74% occurring once. Sequenced sample: PBMCs. This TCR came from a man between 40 and 49 years old in good health and CMV-seropositive. The genes are TRBV5-6 and TRBJ2-5; D ambiguous. CDR3 in DNA: TGTGCCAGCAGCTTGGTTTGGGCAGCACAAGAGACCCAGTACTTC. Translating gives CASSLVWAAQETQYF.